This entry lists 4 T cell receptor beta chains sequenced from one sample in a study of cytomegalovirus exposure and HLA in healthy donors. This PCR relied on a set of 60 Vbeta primers and 13 Jbeta primers. Sequenced by immunoSEQ multiplex PCR; TCRdb stores in-frame clones only, minus some. The table includes 110,000 or so clones, around 76% detected once. Sequenced: PBMCs. The source is a man aged 50-60 years in good health and CMV-seropositive.

This chain's CDR3 is CASSPAAAGNTIYF. CDR3 nucleotide sequence: TGTGCCAGCAGCCCCGCGGCAGCTGGAAACACCATATATTTT. The chain joins TRBV6-5 to TRBJ1-3; no clear D gene. V was clipped by 6 bases and J by 2 bases, with 11 bases between them. Germline CDR1 and CDR2: MNHEY and SVGAGI. The CDR3 totals 14 residues.

This rearrangement joins TRBV5-1 to TRBJ1-1; maybe TRBD1 (5 bases). This CDR3 has 13 residues. Trimming took 5 bases from V and 0 from J, leaving 8 bases between them. The germline V gene has CDR1 SGHRS and CDR2 YFSETQ. In DNA, the CDR3 is TGCGCCAGCAGTACAGGCATGAACACTGAAGCTTTCTTT. This encodes CASSTGMNTEAFF.

This clone was seen just once. This chain links TRBV2 with TRBJ2-5; D unclear. CDR1 SNHLY and CDR2 FYNNEI come from the germline V gene. V shed 1 base and J shed 5 bases, with 8 bases lying between them. The CDR3 is 13 amino acids. CDR3 amino acids: CASSEGLRETQYF. In DNA, the CDR3 is TGTGCCAGCAGTGAAGGTCTGAGGGAGACCCAGTACTTC.

The V gene is TRBV7-2, the J gene TRBJ1-4, with D tentatively TRBD1 (6 bases). The CDR3 is made up of 19 amino acids. Trimming cost V 1 base and J 0 bases, with 18 bases left between them. The germline V gene encodes CDR1 SGHTA and CDR2 FQGNSA. CDR3: CASSLGQGGAYATNEKLFF. The CDR3 nucleotides read TGTGCCAGCAGCTTAGGACAAGGGGGGGCTTATGCAACTAATGAAAAACTGTTTTTT.